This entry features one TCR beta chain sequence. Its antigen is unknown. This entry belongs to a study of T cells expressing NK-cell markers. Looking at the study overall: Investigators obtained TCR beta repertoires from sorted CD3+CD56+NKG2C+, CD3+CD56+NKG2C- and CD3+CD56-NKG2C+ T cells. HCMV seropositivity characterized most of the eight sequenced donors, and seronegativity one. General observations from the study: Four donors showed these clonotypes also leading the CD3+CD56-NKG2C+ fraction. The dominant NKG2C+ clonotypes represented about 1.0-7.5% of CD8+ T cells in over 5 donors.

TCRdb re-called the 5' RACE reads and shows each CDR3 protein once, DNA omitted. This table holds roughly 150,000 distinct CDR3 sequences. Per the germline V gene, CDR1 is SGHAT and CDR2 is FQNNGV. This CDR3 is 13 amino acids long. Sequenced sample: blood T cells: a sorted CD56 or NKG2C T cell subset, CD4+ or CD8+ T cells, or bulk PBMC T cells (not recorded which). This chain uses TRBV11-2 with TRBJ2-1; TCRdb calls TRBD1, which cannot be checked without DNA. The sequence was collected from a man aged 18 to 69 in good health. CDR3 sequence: CASSLVWGGEQFF.